This T cell receptor (beta chain) was captured in a study of response to subunit inactivated influenza vaccine. General study results and limits: The authors suggested that every seasonal influenza vaccination recruits few new T cells.

TCRdb called the RT-PCR reads again in MiXCR, with one record for every CDR3 protein. The sample contains under 200,000 distinct CDR3 sequences, 11% of which appear only once. The sample holds a few counts of this clonotype. Its antigen is not identified. The receptor comes from a man aged 45-65 years who received an inactivated influenza vaccine. This material consisted of non-naive T cells sorted from PBMCs, taken more than 35 days after vaccination.

CDR3 residues: CASSLSSGTRTGELFF. CDR3 in DNA: TGTGCCAGCAGCTTATCTTCGGGGACAAGGACCGGGGAGCTGTTTTTT. V gene TRBV7-9 combines with J gene TRBJ2-2; D is possibly TRBD1 (6 bases). Trimming took 2 bases from V and 5 from J, leaving 15 bases between them. Per the germline V gene, CDR1 is SEHNR and CDR2 is FQNEAQ (reference sequence). This CDR3 contains 16 residues.